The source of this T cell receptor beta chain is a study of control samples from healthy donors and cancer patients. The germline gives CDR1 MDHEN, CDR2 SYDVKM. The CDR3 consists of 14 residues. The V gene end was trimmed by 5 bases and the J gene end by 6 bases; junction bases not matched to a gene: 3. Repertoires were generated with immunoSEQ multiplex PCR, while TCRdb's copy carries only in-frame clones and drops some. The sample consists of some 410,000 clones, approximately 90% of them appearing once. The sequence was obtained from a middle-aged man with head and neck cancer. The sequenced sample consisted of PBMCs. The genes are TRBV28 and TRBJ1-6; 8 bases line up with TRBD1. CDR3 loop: CASSPGQVNSPLHF. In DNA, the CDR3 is TGTGCCAGCAGTCCGGGACAGGTTAATTCACCCCTCCACTTT.